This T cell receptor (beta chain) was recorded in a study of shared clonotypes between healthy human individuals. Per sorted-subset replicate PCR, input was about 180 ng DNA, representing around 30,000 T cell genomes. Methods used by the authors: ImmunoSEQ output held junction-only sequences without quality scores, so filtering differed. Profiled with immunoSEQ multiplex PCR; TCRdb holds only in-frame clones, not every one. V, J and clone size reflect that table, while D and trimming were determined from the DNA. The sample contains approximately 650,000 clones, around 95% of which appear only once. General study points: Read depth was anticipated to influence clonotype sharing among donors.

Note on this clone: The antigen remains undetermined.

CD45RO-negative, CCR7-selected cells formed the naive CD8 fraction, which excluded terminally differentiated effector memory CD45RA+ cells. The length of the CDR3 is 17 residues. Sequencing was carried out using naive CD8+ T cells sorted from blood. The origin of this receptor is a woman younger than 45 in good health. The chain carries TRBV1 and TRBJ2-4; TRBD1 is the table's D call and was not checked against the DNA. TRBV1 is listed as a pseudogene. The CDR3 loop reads CTSSQGPLQGGTNIQYF. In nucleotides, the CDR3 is TGCACCAGCAGCCAAGGTCCGTTACAAGGGGGAACTAACATTCAGTACTTC.